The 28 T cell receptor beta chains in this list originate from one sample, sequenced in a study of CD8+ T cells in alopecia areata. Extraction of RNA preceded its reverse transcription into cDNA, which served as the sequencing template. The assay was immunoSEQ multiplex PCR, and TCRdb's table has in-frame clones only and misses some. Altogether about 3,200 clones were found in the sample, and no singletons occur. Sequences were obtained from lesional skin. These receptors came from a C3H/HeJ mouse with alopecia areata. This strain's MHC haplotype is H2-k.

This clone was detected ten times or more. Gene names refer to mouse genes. The sequenced part of the CDR3 DNA is TGTGCCAGCGGTGATAAGGGACAAAACACA. This gives the protein CASGDKGQNT. The whole CDR3 is CASGDKGQNTEVFF. This rearrangement joins TRBV13-2 to TRBJ1-1, with D possibly TRBD1 on 6 matching bases. The CDR3 goes on 4 residues after the read ends, and that part is filled in from the germline J gene. The V and J ends lost 1 base and 1 base respectively, with 8 bases between them. CDR1 is NNHNN and CDR2 is SYGAGS in the germline V gene (reference sequence). There are 14 residues in the CDR3.

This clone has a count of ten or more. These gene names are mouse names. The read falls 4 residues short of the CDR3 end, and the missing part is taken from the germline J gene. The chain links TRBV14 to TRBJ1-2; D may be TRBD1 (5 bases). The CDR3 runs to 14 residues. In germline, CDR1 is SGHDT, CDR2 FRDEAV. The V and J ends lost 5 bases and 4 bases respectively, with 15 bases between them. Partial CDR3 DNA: TGTGCCAGCAGCCTGGAGGGGAAGGGCTCC. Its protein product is CASSLEGKGS. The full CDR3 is CASSLEGKGSDYTF.

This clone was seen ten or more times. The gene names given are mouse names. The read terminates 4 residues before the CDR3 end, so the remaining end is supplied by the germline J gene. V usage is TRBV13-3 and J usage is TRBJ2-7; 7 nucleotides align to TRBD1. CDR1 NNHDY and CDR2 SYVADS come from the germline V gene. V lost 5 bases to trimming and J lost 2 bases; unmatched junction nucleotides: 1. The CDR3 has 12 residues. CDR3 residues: CASRGQTYEQYF. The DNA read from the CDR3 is TGTGCCAGCAGGGGACAGACCTAT.

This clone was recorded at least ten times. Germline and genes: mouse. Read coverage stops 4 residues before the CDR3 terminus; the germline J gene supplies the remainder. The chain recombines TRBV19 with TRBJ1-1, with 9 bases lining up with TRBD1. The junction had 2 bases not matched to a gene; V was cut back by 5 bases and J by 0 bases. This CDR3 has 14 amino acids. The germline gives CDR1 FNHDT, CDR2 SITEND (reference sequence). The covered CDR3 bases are TGTGCCAGCAGGCGGGACAGGGCAAACACA. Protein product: CASRRDRANT. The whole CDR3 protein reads CASRRDRANTEVFF.

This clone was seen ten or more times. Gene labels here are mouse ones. CDR3 residues: CASTGDRANSDYTF. CDR3 DNA, as far as it was read: TGTGCCAGCACCGGGGACAGGGCAAACTCC. The V call is TRBV19, the J call TRBJ1-2, with 9 bases lining up with TRBD1. The DNA ends 4 residues before the CDR3 does, and the rest of the CDR3 is filled in from the germline J gene. V lost 6 bases to trimming and J lost 0 bases; unmatched junction nucleotides: 3. CDR1 FNHDT and CDR2 SITEND come from the germline V gene (reference sequence). The CDR3 covers 14 residues.

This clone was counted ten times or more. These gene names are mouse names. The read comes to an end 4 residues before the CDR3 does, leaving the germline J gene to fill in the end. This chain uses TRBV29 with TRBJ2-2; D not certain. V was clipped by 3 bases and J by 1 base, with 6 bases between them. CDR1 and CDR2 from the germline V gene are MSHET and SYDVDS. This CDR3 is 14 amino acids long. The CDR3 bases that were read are TGTGCTAGCAGTTTTTGGGTAAACACCGGG. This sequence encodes CASSFWVNTG. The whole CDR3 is CASSFWVNTGQLYF.

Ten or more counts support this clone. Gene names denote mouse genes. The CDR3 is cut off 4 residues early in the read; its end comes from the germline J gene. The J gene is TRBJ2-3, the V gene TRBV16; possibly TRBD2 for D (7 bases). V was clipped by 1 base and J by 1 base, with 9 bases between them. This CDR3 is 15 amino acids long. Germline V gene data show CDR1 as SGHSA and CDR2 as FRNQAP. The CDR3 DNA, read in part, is TGTGCAAGCAGCTTAGGGGGGGCGCGTGCAGAA. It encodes CASSLGGARAE. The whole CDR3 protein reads CASSLGGARAETLYF.

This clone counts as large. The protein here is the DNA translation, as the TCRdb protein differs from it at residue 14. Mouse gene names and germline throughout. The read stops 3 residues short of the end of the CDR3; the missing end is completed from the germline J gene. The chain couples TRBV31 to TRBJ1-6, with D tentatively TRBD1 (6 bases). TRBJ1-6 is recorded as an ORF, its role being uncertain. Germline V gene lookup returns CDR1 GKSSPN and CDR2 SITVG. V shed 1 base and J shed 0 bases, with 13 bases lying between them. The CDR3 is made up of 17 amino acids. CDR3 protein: CAWSPHPRGSYNSPLYF. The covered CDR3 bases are TGTGCCTGGAGTCCCCATCCCAGGGGTTCCTATAATTCGCCC.

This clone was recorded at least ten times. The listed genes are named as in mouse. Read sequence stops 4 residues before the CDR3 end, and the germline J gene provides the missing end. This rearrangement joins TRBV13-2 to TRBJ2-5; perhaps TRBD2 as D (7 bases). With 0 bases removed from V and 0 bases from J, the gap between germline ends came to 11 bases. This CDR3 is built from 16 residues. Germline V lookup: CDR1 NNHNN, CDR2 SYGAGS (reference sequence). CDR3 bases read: TGTGCCAGCGGTGATGCAAGGGGGGGTAACCAAGAC. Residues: CASGDARGGNQD. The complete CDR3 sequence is CASGDARGGNQDTQYF.

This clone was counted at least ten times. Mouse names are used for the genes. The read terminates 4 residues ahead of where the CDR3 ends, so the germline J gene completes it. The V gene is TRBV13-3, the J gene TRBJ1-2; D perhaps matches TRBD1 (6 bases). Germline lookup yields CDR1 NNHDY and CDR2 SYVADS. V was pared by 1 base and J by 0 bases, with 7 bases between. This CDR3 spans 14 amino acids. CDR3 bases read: TGTGCCAGCAGTGATTCAGGGGCAAACTCC. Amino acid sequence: CASSDSGANS. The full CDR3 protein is CASSDSGANSDYTF.

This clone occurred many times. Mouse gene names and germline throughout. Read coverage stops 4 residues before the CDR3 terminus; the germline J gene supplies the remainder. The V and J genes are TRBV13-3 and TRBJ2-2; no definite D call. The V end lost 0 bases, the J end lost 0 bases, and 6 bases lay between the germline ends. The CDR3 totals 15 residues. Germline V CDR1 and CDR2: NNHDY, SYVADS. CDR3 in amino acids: CASSDDQANTGQLYF. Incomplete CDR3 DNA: TGTGCCAGCAGTGATGATCAAGCAAACACCGGG. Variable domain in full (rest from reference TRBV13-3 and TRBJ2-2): EAAVTQSPRSKVAVTGGKVTLSCHQTNNHDYMYWYRQDTGHGLRLIHYSYVADSTEKGDIPDGYKASRPSQENFSLILELASLSQTAVYFCASSDDQANTGQLYFGEGSKLTVL.

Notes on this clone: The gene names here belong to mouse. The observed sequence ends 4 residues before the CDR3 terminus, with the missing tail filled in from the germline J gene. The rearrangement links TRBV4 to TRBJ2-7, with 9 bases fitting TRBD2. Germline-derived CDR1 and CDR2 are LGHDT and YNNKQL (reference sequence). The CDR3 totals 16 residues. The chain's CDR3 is CASSLDWGIFPYEQYF. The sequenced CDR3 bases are TGTGCCAGCAGCCTCGACTGGGGGATTTTCCCTTAT.

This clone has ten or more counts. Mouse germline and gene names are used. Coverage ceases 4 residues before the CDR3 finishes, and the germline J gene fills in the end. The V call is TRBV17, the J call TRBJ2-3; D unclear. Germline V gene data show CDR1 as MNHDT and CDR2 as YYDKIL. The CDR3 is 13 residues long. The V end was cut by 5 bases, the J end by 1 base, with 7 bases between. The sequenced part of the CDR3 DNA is TGTGCTAGCAGTCCTTGGGGTGCAGAA. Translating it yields CASSPWGAE. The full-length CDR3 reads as CASSPWGAETLYF.

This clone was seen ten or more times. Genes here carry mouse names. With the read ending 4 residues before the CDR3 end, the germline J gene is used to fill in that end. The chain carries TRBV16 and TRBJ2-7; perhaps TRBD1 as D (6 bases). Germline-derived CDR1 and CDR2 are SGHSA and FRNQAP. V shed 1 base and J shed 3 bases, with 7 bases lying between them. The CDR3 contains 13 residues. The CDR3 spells CASSLGDIYEQYF. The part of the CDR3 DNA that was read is TGTGCAAGCAGCTTAGGGGACATCTAT.

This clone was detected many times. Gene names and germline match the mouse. Here the CDR3 reads CASSGDRSNSDYTF. CDR3 bases read: TGTGCCAGCAGTGGGGACAGAAGCAACTCC. The J gene is TRBJ1-2, the V gene TRBV19; 7 nucleotides agree with TRBD1. The DNA ends 4 residues before the CDR3 does, and the rest of the CDR3 is filled in from the germline J gene. Trimming cost V 4 bases and J 2 bases; bases outside gene matches: 5. The CDR3 runs 14 residues. Germline V gene data show CDR1 as FNHDT and CDR2 as SITEND (reference sequence).

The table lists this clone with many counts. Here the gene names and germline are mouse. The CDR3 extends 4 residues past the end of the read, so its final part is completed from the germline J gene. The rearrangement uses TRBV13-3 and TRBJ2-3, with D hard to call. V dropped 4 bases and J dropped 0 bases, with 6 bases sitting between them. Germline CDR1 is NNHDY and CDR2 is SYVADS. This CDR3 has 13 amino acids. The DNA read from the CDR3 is TGTGCCAGCAGTTGGTTTAGTGCAGAA. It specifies CASSWFSAE. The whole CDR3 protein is CASSWFSAETLYF.

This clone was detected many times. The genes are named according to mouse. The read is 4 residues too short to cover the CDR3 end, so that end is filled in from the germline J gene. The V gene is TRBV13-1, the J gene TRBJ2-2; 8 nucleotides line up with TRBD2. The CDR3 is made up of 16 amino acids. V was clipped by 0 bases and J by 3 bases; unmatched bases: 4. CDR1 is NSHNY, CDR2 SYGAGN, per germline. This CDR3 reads CASSDALGGYTGQLYF. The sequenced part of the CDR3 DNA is TGTGCCAGCAGTGATGCCCTGGGGGGCTACACCGGG.

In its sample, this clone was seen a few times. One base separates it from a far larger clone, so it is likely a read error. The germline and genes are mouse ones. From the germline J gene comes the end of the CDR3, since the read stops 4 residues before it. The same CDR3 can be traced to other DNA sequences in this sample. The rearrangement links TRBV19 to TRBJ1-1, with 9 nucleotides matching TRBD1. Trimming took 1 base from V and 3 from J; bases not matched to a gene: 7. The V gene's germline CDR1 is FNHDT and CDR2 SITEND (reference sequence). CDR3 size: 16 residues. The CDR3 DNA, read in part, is TGTGCCAGCAGTATATGGACAGGGGCCAGGGACACA. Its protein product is CASSIWTGARDT. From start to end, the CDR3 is CASSIWTGARDTEVFF. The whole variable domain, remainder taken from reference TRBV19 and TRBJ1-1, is GGIITQTPKFLIGQEGQKLTLKCQQNFNHDTMYWYRQDSGKGLRLIYYSITENDLQKGDLSEGYDASREKKSSFSLTVTSAQKNEMAVFLCASSIWTGARDTEVFFGKGTRLTVV.

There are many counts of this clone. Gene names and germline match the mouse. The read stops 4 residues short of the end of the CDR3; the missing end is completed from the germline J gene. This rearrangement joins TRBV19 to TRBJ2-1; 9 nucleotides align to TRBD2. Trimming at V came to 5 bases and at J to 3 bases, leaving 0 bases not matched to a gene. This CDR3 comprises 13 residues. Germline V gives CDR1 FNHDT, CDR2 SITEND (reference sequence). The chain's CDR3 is CASRDWGYAEQFF. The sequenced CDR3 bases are TGTGCCAGCAGGGACTGGGGCTATGCT.

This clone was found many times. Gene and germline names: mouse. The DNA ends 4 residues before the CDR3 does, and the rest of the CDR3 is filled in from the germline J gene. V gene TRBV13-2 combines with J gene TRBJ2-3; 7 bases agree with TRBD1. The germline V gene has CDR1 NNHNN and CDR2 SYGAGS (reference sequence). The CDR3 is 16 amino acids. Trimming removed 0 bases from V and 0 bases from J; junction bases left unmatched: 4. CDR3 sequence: CASGDAWDSSAETLYF. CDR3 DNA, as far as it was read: TGTGCCAGCGGTGATGCTTGGGACAGTAGTGCAGAA.

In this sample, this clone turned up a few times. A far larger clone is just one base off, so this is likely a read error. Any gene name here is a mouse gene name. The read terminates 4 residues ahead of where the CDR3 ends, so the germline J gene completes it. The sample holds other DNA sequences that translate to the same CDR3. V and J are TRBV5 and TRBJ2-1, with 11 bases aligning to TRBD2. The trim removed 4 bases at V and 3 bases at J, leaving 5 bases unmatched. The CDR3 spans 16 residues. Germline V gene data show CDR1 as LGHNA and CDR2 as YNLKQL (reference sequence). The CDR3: CASSLGTGGGYAEQFF. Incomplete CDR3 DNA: TGTGCCAGCAGCCTCGGGACTGGGGGCGGCTATGCT.

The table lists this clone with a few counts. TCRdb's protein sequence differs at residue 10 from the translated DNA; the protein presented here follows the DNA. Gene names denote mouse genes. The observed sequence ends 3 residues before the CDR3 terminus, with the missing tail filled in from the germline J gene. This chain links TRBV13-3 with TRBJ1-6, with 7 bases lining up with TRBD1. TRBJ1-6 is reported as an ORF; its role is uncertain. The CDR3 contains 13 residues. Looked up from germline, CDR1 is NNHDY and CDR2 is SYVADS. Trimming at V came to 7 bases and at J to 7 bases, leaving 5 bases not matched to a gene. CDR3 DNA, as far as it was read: TGTGCCAGCGGCAAACAGGGGAATTCGCCC. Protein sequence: CASGKQGNSP. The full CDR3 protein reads CASGKQGNSPLYF.

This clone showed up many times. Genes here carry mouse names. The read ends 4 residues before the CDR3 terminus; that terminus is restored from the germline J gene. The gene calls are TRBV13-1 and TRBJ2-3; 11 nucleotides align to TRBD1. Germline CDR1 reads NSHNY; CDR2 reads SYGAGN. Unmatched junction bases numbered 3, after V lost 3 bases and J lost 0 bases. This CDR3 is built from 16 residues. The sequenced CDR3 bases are TGTGCCAGCAGTGGGACAGGGGGCCCTAGTGCAGAA. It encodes CASSGTGGPSAE. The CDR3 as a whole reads CASSGTGGPSAETLYF.

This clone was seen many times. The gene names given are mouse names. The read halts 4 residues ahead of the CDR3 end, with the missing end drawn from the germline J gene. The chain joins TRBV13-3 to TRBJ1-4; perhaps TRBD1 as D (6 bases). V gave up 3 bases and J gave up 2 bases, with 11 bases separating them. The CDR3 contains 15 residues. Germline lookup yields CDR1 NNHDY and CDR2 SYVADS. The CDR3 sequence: CASSGSGTSNERLFF. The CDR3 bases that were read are TGTGCCAGCAGTGGATCCGGGACATCCAACGAA.

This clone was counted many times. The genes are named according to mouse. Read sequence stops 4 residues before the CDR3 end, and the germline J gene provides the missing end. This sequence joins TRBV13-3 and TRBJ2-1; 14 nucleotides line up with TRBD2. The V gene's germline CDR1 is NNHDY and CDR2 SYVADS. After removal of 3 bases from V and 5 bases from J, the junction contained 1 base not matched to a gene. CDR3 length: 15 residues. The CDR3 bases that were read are TGTGCCAGCAGTGGGGGACTGGGGGGGCATGCT. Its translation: CASSGGLGGHA. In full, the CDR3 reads CASSGGLGGHAEQFF.

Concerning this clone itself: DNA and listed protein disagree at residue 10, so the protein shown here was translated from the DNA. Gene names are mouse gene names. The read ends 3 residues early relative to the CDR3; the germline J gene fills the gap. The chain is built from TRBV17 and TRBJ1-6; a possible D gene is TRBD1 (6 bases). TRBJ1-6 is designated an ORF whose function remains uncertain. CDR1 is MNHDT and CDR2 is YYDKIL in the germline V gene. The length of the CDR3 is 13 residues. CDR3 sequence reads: CASSRKTRGCLYF. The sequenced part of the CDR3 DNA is TGTGCTAGCAGTAGGAAAACGAGGGGGTGC.

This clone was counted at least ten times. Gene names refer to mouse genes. This CDR3 reads CASRDRVNTGQLYF. Partial CDR3 DNA: TGTGCCAGCAGGGACAGGGTAAACACCGGG. The chain recombines TRBV13-3 with TRBJ2-2, with TRBD1 identical over 8 bases. The observed sequence ends 4 residues before the CDR3 terminus, with the missing tail filled in from the germline J gene. CDR3 length: 14 amino acids. The germline V gene encodes CDR1 NNHDY and CDR2 SYVADS. J gave up 1 base and V 5 bases, and 1 base lay outside the gene matches.

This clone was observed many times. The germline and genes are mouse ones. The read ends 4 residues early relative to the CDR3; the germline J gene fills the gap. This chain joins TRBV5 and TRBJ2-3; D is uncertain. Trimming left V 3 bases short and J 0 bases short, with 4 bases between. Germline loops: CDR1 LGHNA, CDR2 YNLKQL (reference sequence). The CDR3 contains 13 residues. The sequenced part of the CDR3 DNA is TGTGCCAGCAGCCAGCCTAGTGCAGAA. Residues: CASSQPSAE. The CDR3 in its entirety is CASSQPSAETLYF.